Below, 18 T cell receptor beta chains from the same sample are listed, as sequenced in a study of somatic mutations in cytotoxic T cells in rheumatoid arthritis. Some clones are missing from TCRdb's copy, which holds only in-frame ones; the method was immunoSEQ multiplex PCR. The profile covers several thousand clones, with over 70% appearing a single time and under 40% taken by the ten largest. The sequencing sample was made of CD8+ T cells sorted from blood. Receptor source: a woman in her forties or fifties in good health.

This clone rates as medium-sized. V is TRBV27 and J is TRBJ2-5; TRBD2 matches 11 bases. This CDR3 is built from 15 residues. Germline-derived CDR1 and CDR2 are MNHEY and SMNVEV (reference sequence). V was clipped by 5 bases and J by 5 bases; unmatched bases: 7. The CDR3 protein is CASSATSGGWETQYF. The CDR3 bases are TGTGCCAGCAGTGCTACTAGCGGGGGCTGGGAGACCCAGTACTTC.

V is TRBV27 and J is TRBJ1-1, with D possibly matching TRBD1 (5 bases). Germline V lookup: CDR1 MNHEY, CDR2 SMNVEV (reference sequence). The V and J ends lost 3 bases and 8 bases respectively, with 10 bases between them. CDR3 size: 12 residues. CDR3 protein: CASSLGGREAFF. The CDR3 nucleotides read TGTGCCAGCAGTTTGGGGGGTAGGGAAGCTTTCTTT.

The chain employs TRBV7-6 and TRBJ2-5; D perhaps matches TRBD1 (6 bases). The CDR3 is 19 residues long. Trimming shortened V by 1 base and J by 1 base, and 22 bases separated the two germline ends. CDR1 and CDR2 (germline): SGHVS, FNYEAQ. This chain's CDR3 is CASSLGGQGAGERQETQYF. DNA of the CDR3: TGTGCCAGCAGCTTAGGGGGACAAGGGGCAGGGGAACGCCAAGAGACCCAGTACTTC.

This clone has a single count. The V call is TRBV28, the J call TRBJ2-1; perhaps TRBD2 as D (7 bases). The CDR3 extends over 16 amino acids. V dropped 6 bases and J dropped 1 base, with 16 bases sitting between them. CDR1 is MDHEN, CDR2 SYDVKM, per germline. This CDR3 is CASSYGGGGSYNEQFF. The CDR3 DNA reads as TGTGCCAGCAGCTATGGAGGGGGAGGGTCCTACAATGAGCAGTTCTTC.

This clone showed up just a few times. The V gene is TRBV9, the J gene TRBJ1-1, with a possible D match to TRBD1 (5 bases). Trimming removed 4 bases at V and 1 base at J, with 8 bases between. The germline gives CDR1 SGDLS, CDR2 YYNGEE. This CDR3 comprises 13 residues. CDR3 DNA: TGTGCCAGCAGCAACAGGAAGAACACTGAAGCTTTCTTT. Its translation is CASSNRKNTEAFF.

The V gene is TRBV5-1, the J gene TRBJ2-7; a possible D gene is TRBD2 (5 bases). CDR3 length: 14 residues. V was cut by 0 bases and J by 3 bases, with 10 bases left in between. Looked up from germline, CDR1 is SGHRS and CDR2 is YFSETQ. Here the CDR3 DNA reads TGCGCCAGCAGCTTGGAGGCTAGCTACTACGAGCAGTACTTC. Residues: CASSLEASYYEQYF.

CDR3 nucleotides: TGTGCCAGTAGTATTCAGGGTTTGGGGGCCAACGTCCTGACTTTC. This encodes CASSIQGLGANVLTF. The chain carries TRBV19 and TRBJ2-6, with D possibly being TRBD1 (5 bases). This CDR3 has 15 amino acids. CDR1 is LNHDA and CDR2 is SQIVND in the germline V gene (reference sequence). V lost 3 bases and J lost 4, with 10 bases in between.

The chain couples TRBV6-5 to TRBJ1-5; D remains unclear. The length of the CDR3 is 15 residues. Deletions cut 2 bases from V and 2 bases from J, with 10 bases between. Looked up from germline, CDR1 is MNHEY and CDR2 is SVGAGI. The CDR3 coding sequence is TGTGCCAGCAGTTACCTTCCGGTCGGCAATCAGCCCCAGCATTTT. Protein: CASSYLPVGNQPQHF.

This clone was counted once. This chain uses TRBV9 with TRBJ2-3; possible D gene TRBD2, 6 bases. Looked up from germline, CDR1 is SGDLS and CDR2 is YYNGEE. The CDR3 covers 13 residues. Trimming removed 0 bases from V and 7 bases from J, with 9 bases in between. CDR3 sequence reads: CASSVGTSYTQYF. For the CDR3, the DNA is TGTGCCAGCAGCGTAGGCACTAGCTATACGCAGTATTTT.

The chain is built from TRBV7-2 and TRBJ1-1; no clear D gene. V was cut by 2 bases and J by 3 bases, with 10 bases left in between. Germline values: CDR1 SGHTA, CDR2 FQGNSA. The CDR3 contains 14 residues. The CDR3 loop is CASSLWSSDTEAFF. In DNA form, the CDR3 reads TGTGCCAGCAGCTTATGGTCCAGTGACACTGAAGCTTTCTTT.

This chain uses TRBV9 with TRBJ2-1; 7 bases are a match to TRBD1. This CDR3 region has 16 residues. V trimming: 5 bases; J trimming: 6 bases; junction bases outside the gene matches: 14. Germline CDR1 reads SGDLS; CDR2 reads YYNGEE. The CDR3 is CASRLWDSLYGNEQFF. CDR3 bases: TGTGCCAGCAGGTTATGGGACAGTCTCTACGGCAATGAGCAGTTCTTC.

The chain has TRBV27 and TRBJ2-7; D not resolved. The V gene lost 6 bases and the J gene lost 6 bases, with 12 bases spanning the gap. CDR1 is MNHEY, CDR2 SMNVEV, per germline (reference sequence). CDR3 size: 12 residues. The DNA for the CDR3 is TGTGCCAGCAGCGTAGGCGGCGGCGAGCAGTACTTC. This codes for CASSVGGGEQYF.

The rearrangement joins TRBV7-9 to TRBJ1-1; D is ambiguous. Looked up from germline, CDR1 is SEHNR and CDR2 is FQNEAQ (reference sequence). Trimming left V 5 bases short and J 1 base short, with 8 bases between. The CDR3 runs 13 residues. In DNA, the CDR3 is TGTGCCAGCAGCGATCGGAGGAACACTGAAGCTTTCTTT. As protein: CASSDRRNTEAFF.

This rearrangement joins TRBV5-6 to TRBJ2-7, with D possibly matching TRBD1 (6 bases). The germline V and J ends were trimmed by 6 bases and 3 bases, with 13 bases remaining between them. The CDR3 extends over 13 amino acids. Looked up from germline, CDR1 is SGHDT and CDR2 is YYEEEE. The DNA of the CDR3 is TGTGCCAGCACCGCGACAGGACTCTACGAGCAGTACTTC. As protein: CASTATGLYEQYF.

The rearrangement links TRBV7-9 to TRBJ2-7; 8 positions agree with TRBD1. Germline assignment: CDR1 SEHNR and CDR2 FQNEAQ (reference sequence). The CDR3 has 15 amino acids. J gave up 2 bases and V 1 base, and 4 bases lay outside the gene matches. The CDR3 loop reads CASSLVDRAAYEQYF. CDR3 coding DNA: TGTGCCAGCAGCTTAGTGGACAGGGCGGCCTACGAGCAGTACTTC.

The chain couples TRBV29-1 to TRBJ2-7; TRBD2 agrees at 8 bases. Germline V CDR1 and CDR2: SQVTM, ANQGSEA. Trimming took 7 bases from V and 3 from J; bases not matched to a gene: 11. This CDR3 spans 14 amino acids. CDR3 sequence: CSAGGTREGYEQYF. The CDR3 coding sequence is TGCAGCGCGGGGGGCACACGGGAGGGCTACGAGCAGTACTTC.

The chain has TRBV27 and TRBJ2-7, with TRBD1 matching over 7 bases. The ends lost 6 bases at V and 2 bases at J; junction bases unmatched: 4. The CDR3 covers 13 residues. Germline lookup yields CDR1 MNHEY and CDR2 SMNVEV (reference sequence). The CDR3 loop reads CASSWDSTYEQYF. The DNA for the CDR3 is TGTGCCAGCAGCTGGGACAGTACCTACGAGCAGTACTTC.

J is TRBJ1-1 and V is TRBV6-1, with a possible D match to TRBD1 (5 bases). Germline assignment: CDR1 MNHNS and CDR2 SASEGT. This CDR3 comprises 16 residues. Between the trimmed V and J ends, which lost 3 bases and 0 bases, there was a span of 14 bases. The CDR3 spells CASSDFWAGLNTEAFF. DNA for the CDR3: TGTGCCAGCAGTGATTTTTGGGCAGGGTTGAACACTGAAGCTTTCTTT.